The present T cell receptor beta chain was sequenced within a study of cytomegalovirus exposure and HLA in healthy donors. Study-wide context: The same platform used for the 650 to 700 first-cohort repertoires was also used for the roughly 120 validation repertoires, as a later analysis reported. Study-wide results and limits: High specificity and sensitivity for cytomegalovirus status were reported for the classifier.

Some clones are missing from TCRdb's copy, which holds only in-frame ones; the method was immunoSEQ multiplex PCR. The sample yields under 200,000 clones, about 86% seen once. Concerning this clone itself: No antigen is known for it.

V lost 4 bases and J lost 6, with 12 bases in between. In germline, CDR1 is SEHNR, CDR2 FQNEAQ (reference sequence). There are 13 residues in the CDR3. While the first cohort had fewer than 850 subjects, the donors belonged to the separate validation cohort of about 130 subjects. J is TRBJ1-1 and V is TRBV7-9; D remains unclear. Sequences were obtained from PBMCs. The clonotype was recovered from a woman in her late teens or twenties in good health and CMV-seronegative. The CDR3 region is CASSSTAGAEAFF. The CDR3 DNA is TGTGCCAGCAGCTCAACAGCGGGCGCTGAAGCTTTCTTT.